The clone carrying this T cell receptor beta chain was counted between two and nine times. Its antigen is unidentified. This entry is derived from a study of blood T cells in healthy people across ages. Study-level points and caveats: Age brought a roughly linear fall in TCR beta diversity measured per million T cells. Naive and antigen-experienced cells were not separated, limiting conclusive comparison. Naive CD4+ cells and diversity were both higher in long-lived donors than in aged donors.

Germline values: CDR1 MDHEN, CDR2 SYDVKM. The CDR3 runs to 12 residues. The V end lost 8 bases, the J end lost 7 bases, and 14 bases lay between the germline ends. Alongside a J-beta primer mix, a sample-barcoded 5' primer served in a second PCR lasting about 7 to 11 cycles. Every cDNA molecule bore a tag from a template-switch adaptor containing 12 random nucleotides. TCRdb itself ran the 5' RACE reads through MiXCR, one entry per CDR3 protein. The data show 1,500,000 or so distinct CDR3 sequences, approximately 43% seen once. The J gene is TRBJ1-2, the V gene TRBV28, with D perhaps TRBD1 (6 bases). The source material was blood. The TCR originated in a woman between 18 and 29 years old in good health. CDR3 amino acids: CASGGLRGGYTF. In DNA, the CDR3 is TGTGCCAGCGGGGGCCTTCGGGGTGGCTACACCTTC.